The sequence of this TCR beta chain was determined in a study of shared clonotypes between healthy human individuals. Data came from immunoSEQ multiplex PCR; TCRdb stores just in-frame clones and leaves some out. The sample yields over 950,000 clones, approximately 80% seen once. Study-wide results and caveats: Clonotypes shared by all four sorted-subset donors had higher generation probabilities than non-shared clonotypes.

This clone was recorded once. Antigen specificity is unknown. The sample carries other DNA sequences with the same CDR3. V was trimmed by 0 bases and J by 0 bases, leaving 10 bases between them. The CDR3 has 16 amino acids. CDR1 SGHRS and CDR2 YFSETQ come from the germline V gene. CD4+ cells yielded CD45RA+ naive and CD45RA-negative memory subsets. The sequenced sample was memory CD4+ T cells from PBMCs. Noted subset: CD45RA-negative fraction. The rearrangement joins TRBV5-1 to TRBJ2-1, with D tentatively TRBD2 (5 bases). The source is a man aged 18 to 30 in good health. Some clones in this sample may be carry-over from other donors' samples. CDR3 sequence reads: CASSLGAGSSYNEQFF. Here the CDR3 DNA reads TGCGCCAGCAGCTTGGGGGCGGGTAGCTCCTACAATGAGCAGTTCTTC.